The source of this T cell receptor beta chain is a study of blood T cell repertoires in COVID-19. The protocol was immunoSEQ multiplex PCR, while the TCRdb copy is restricted to in-frame clones and leaves out a portion. This sample yields 150,000 or so clones, of which about 90% are seen a single time; less than 0.6% belongs to the top ten. Trimming took 5 bases from V and 5 from J, leaving 13 bases between them. CDR1 is SGHTA, CDR2 FQGTGA, per germline. The CDR3 spans 13 residues. The clonotype was recovered from a man aged 45-60 years with acute or convalescent COVID-19. The sample consisted of peripheral blood. This chain joins TRBV7-3 and TRBJ2-7, with D tentatively TRBD1 (6 bases). In DNA, the CDR3 is TGTGCCAGCAGCCAAGGGGGTAACAACGAGCAGTACTTC. It is translated as CASSQGGNNEQYF.